What follows are 31 T cell receptor beta chains derived from one specimen sequenced in a study of beta chain features in type 1 diabetes. Expressed TCRB transcripts were sequenced after all isolated RNA was converted to cDNA. Method: immunoSEQ multiplex PCR; TCRdb's copy keeps in-frame clones and lacks some. The sample holds a few hundred thousand clones; 14% are singletons and the top ten take under 8.5%. Sequencing was done on a sample of central memory CD4+ T cells from blood. These receptors were collected from a man aged 25 to 45 in good health.

The V call is TRBV6-1, the J call TRBJ1-2, with unresolved D. Germline V gives CDR1 MNHNS, CDR2 SASEGT. V dropped 2 bases and J dropped 4 bases, with 8 bases sitting between them. CDR3 length: 13 amino acids. CDR3 in DNA: TGTGCCAGCAGTGAACACGTACCCTATGGCTACACCTTC. As protein: CASSEHVPYGYTF.

The chain carries TRBV11-3 and TRBJ2-5; 7 bases are shared with TRBD1. V was pared by 1 base and J by 3 bases, with 2 bases of the junction left unmatched. The CDR3 runs 14 residues. The germline CDR1 and CDR2 sequences are SGHNT and YENEEA. The CDR3, as DNA: TGTGCCAGCAGCTTAGGAGGGACAGAAGAGACCCAGTACTTC. It specifies CASSLGGTEETQYF. The full variable domain, in which reference TRBV11-3 and TRBJ2-5 provide the parts outside the CDR3, is EAGVVQSPRYKIIEKKQPVAFWCNPISGHNTLYWYLQNLGQGPELLIRYENEEAVDDSQLPKDRFSAERLKGVDSTLKIQPAELGDSAVYLCASSLGGTEETQYFGPGTRLLVL.

The chain has TRBV4-2 and TRBJ2-5; TRBD2 matches 7 bases. There are 16 residues in the CDR3. Germline assignment: CDR1 LGHNA and CDR2 YNFKEQ. V shed 2 bases, J shed 5 bases, and the junction held 11 bases outside the gene matches. CDR3 nucleotides: TGTGCCAGCAGCCAATATGGGGGAGGGCCAGGGGAGACCCAGTACTTC. Protein sequence: CASSQYGGGPGETQYF.

This clone was detected only a few times. This chain joins TRBV5-4 and TRBJ2-5; the match to TRBD1 covers 7 bases. V dropped 4 bases and J dropped 4; count of bases not matched to a gene: 10. This CDR3 is 15 amino acids long. Germline V CDR1 and CDR2: SGHNT, YYREEE (reference sequence). This chain's CDR3 is CASSPTGEGGETQYF. CDR3 sequence (DNA): TGTGCCAGCAGCCCTACAGGGGAAGGCGGAGAGACCCAGTACTTC.

The J gene is TRBJ2-1, the V gene TRBV6-5; tentatively, D is TRBD2 (5 bases). V was clipped by 5 bases and J by 7 bases, with 12 bases between them. CDR3 length equals 13 residues. Germline V gene data show CDR1 as MNHEY and CDR2 as SVGAGI. CDR3: CASSVNRGNEQFF. As DNA, the CDR3 is TGTGCCAGCAGTGTCAATAGAGGGAATGAGCAGTTCTTC.

This clone was counted only a few times. This sequence joins TRBV28 and TRBJ2-1, with TRBD2 identical over 13 bases. The ends lost 6 bases at V and 7 bases at J; junction bases unmatched: 6. This CDR3 spans 15 amino acids. Germline V gene data show CDR1 as MDHEN and CDR2 as SYDVKM. DNA of the CDR3: TGTGCCAGCAGCTTGGGACTAGCGGGGCGGAATGAGCAGTTCTTC. Amino acids: CASSLGLAGRNEQFF.

This chain links TRBV4-3 with TRBJ2-3; 8 bases map to TRBD2. Trimming took 0 bases from V and 2 from J; bases not matched to a gene: 13. The CDR3 sequence is 19 residues long. CDR1 is LGHNA and CDR2 is YSLEER in the germline V gene. CDR3 sequence reads: CASSQDQALAGSYTDTQYF. The CDR3 DNA follows: TGCGCCAGCAGCCAAGATCAGGCCCTAGCGGGTTCCTACACAGATACGCAGTATTTT.

DNA of the CDR3: TGTGCCAGCAGCGTACAGGGAAGAGCTTTCTTT. Translated: CASSVQGRAFF. This rearrangement joins TRBV7-2 to TRBJ1-1, with D possibly being TRBD1 (6 bases). Germline CDR1 SGHTA, CDR2 FQGNSA. There are 11 residues in the CDR3. V was pared by 5 bases and J by 10 bases, with 11 bases between.

This clone was counted at least ten times. The chain uses TRBV2 and TRBJ2-1; tentatively, D is TRBD2 (6 bases). The CDR3 consists of 15 residues. V gave up 3 bases and J gave up 4 bases, with 13 bases separating them. Germline CDR1 and CDR2: SNHLY and FYNNEI. For the CDR3, the DNA is TGTGCCAGCAGTGAGGGGGGTACCTCTTACAATGAGCAGTTCTTC. Protein: CASSEGGTSYNEQFF. The full variable domain, its missing parts supplied by reference TRBV2 and TRBJ2-1, is EPEVTQTPSHQVTQMGQEVILRCVPISNHLYFYWYRQILGQKVEFLVSFYNNEISEKSEIFDDQFSVERPDGSNFTLKIRSTKLEDSAMYFCASSEGGTSYNEQFFGPGTRLTVL.

This clone was observed a handful of times. The chain recombines TRBV7-6 with TRBJ2-7; tentatively, D is TRBD1 (5 bases). The germline CDR1 and CDR2 sequences are SGHVS and FNYEAQ. Deletions cut 5 bases from V and 1 base from J, with 9 bases between. The CDR3 sequence is 13 residues long. CDR3 sequence: CASSVDKSYEQYF. In nucleotides, the CDR3 is TGTGCCAGCAGCGTGGACAAATCCTACGAGCAGTACTTC.

J is TRBJ1-3 and V is TRBV7-2; D possibly corresponds to TRBD1 (5 bases). The CDR3 is 15 residues long. With 3 bases removed from V and 0 bases from J, the gap between germline ends came to 9 bases. CDR1 is SGHTA and CDR2 is FQGNSA in the germline V gene. CDR3 coding DNA: TGTGCCAGCAGCTTTATGGGGGGCTCTGGAAACACCATATATTTT. It yields the protein CASSFMGGSGNTIYF.

The V gene is TRBV9, the J gene TRBJ2-7; 15 bases fit TRBD2. CDR3 length equals 16 residues. V lost 4 bases to trimming and J lost 6 bases; unmatched junction nucleotides: 8. The germline V gene has CDR1 SGDLS and CDR2 YYNGEE. CDR3 sequence (DNA): TGTGCCAGCAGCACCGGACTAGCGGGGGGGCCTAGCGAGCAGTACTTC. Its protein product is CASSTGLAGGPSEQYF. The complete variable domain, with remaining parts taken from reference TRBV9 and TRBJ2-7, reads DSGVTQTPKHLITATGQRVTLRCSPRSGDLSVYWYQQSLDQGLQFLIQYYNGEERAKGNILERFSAQQFPDLHSELNLSSLELGDSALYFCASSTGLAGGPSEQYFGPGTRLTVT.

The table lists this clone with a few counts. The V gene is TRBV9, the J gene TRBJ2-2; the D gene is possibly TRBD2 (5 bases). The germline gives CDR1 SGDLS, CDR2 YYNGEE. The CDR3 sequence is 13 residues long. Trimming shortened V by 2 bases and J by 6 bases, and 8 bases separated the two germline ends. The CDR3 bases are TGTGCCAGCAGCGTCGGGGAGCCCGGGGAGCTGTTTTTT. Amino acid sequence: CASSVGEPGELFF. Combining the CDR3 with reference TRBV9 and TRBJ2-2 gives the whole variable domain DSGVTQTPKHLITATGQRVTLRCSPRSGDLSVYWYQQSLDQGLQFLIQYYNGEERAKGNILERFSAQQFPDLHSELNLSSLELGDSALYFCASSVGEPGELFFGEGSRLTVL.

The rearrangement uses TRBV7-2 and TRBJ2-3, with 11 bases identical to TRBD2. Per the germline V gene, CDR1 is SGHTA and CDR2 is FQGNSA. The trim removed 3 bases at V and 2 bases at J, leaving 1 base unmatched. The CDR3 length is 15 residues. This chain's CDR3 is CASSLGLADTDTQYF. The CDR3 coding sequence is TGTGCCAGCAGCTTGGGACTAGCGGACACAGATACGCAGTATTTT. The full variable domain, in which reference TRBV7-2 and TRBJ2-3 provide the parts outside the CDR3, is GAGVSQSPSNKVTEKGKDVELRCDPISGHTALYWYRQSLGQGLEFLIYFQGNSAPDKSGLPSDRFSAERTGGSVSTLTIQRTQQEDSAVYLCASSLGLADTDTQYFGPGTRLTVL.

This chain connects TRBV7-8 to TRBJ1-4, with 8 bases matching TRBD1. The V and J ends lost 0 bases and 7 bases, in that order; junction bases with no gene match: 4. The CDR3 runs to 15 residues. The germline V gene has CDR1 SGHVS and CDR2 FQNEAQ. This chain's CDR3 is CASSLAQGASEKLFF. The DNA of the CDR3 is TGTGCCAGCAGCTTAGCGCAGGGGGCGTCTGAAAAACTGTTTTTT.

This chain links TRBV9 with TRBJ2-1; TRBD1 is a possible D gene (7 bases). Per germline, CDR1 SGDLS and CDR2 YYNGEE. The CDR3 has 14 amino acids. Trimming removed 4 bases at V and 9 bases at J, with 17 bases between. The CDR3 spells CASSPGPQGGEQFF. The CDR3 DNA sequence: TGTGCCAGCAGCCCGGGACCCCAGGGGGGTGAGCAGTTCTTC.

The chain has TRBV19 and TRBJ2-3; 7 bases are a match to TRBD1. The germline V gene has CDR1 LNHDA and CDR2 SQIVND (reference sequence). Trimming took 7 bases from V and 1 from J; bases not matched to a gene: 5. The CDR3 extends over 14 amino acids. CDR3 DNA: TGTGCCAGTAAGGACCAGGGGGGCACAGATACGCAGTATTTT. It codes for CASKDQGGTDTQYF. The full variable domain, completed using reference TRBV19 and TRBJ2-3, is DGGITQSPKYLFRKEGQNVTLSCEQNLNHDAMYWYRQDPGQGLRLIYYSQIVNDFQKGDIAEGYSVSREKKESFPLTVTSAQKNPTAFYLCASKDQGGTDTQYFGPGTRLTVL.

The rearrangement uses TRBV5-5 and TRBJ1-1; unclear D gene. Deletions cut 3 bases from V and 5 bases from J, with 14 bases between. The germline CDR1 and CDR2 sequences are SGHKS and YYEKEE (reference sequence). This CDR3 has 14 amino acids. CDR3 sequence reads: CASSSQTALTEAFF. CDR3 nucleotide sequence: TGTGCCAGCAGCTCTCAGACCGCCCTGACTGAAGCTTTCTTT.

The V and J genes are TRBV9 and TRBJ1-6, with D tentatively TRBD1 (5 bases). V lost 2 bases and J 0 bases, leaving 6 bases between the germline ends. Germline CDR1 is SGDLS and CDR2 is YYNGEE. The CDR3 covers 15 residues. The CDR3 here is CASSVTDSYNSPLHF. CDR3 coding DNA: TGTGCCAGCAGCGTGACAGACTCCTATAATTCACCCCTCCACTTT.

The DNA of the CDR3 is TGTGCCTATAAGATCCGGGACCCCGGGACAGCTTTCTTT. Protein: CAYKIRDPGTAFF. This chain connects TRBV30 to TRBJ1-1; tentative D call: TRBD1 (5 bases). The V and J ends lost 7 bases and 10 bases respectively, with 22 bases between them. Germline-derived CDR1 and CDR2 are GTSNPN and SVGIG (reference sequence). This CDR3 has 13 amino acids.

This clone showed up just a few times. The CDR3 loop reads CASSLRATEAFF. The CDR3, as DNA: TGTGCCAGCAGCTTAAGGGCTACTGAAGCTTTCTTT. The chain is built from TRBV7-2 and TRBJ1-1, with D unclear. The germline V and J ends were trimmed by 2 bases and 5 bases, with 6 bases remaining between them. CDR3 length equals 12 residues. Germline lookup yields CDR1 SGHTA and CDR2 FQGNSA.

The chain is built from TRBV6-6 and TRBJ2-5, with TRBD1 identical over 8 bases. The J call may not be correct, given that the DNA end is closer to TRBJ2-7. Germline CDR1 reads MNHNY; CDR2 reads SVGAGI (reference sequence). The CDR3 is 13 residues long. The CDR3 bases are TGTGCCAGCAGTCACCCCGGGACAGGCGAGCAGTACTTC. Translation: CASSHPGTGEQYF.

This clone appeared a few times. The chain couples TRBV7-3 to TRBJ2-7; D call uncertain. This CDR3 region has 11 residues. Per the germline V gene, CDR1 is SGHTA and CDR2 is FQGTGA. The V end lost 1 base, the J end lost 6 bases, and 4 bases lay between the germline ends. The CDR3 region has the DNA TGTGCCAGCAGCTTAAAGCGCGAGCAGTACGTC. Translated, it gives CASSLKREQYV.

This clone was seen a handful of times. The chain recombines TRBV30 with TRBJ2-1, with 8 positions matching TRBD2. Germline V gives CDR1 GTSNPN, CDR2 SVGIG (reference sequence). The CDR3 is made up of 12 amino acids. The J segment lost 8 bases and the V segment lost 2 bases, leaving 2 bases of the junction unmatched. The CDR3 region has the DNA TGTGCCTGGAGTCGGACTAGCCATGAGCAGTTCTTC. Translation: CAWSRTSHEQFF.

This clone showed up just a few times. The rearrangement joins TRBV7-2 to TRBJ2-1; possible D gene TRBD1, 5 bases. This CDR3 region has 15 residues. Trimming stripped 5 bases from V and 10 bases from J, with 21 bases between. The germline CDR1 and CDR2 sequences are SGHTA and FQGNSA. As DNA, the CDR3 is TGTGCCAGCAGCATAGACAGAACTCTTAATCGGGAGCAGTTCTTC. It specifies CASSIDRTLNREQFF. Full variable domain (remainder filled in from reference TRBV7-2 and TRBJ2-1): GAGVSQSPSNKVTEKGKDVELRCDPISGHTALYWYRQSLGQGLEFLIYFQGNSAPDKSGLPSDRFSAERTGGSVSTLTIQRTQQEDSAVYLCASSIDRTLNREQFFGPGTRLTVL.

This clone was counted only a few times. This chain connects TRBV27 to TRBJ1-2; weak D call: TRBD1 (6 bases). This CDR3 is built from 13 residues. Germline-derived CDR1 and CDR2 are MNHEY and SMNVEV (reference sequence). V lost 6 bases and J lost 7, with 15 bases in between. CDR3 bases: TGTGCCAGCAGAAACAGGGTCAGGGGTGGCTACACCTTC. Translation: CASRNRVRGGYTF.

This clone was counted only a few times. This sequence joins TRBV11-2 and TRBJ2-3; D gene uncertain. The CDR3 loop spans 13 amino acids. The V end was cut by 7 bases, the J end by 3 bases, with 11 bases between. Germline lookup yields CDR1 SGHAT and CDR2 FQNNGV. The CDR3 sequence is CASTLAGTDTQYF. CDR3 bases: TGTGCCAGCACCCTTGCTGGGACAGATACGCAGTATTTT.

This clone has just a few counts. The CDR3 DNA sequence: TGTGCCAGCAGCAAAGCCGGGGGCCAAGAGACCCAGTACTTC. The encoded protein is CASSKAGGQETQYF. The J gene is TRBJ2-5, the V gene TRBV21-1; the table's TRBD2 call for D was not verified on the DNA. TRBV21-1 is a known pseudogene. The CDR3 length is 14 residues.

The chain has TRBV5-6 and TRBJ2-1; a possible D gene is TRBD2 (6 bases). Germline CDR1 SGHDT, CDR2 YYEEEE. This CDR3 spans 16 amino acids. With 0 bases removed from V and 6 bases from J, the gap between germline ends came to 16 bases. CDR3 sequence (DNA): TGTGCCAGCAGCTTGGTCAGGGACTCGGGCCCCAATGAGCAGTTCTTC. This sequence encodes CASSLVRDSGPNEQFF.

There are many counts of this clone. The chain combines TRBV5-1 with TRBJ2-3; 10 bases align to TRBD1. V lost 0 bases to trimming and J lost 6 bases; unmatched junction nucleotides: 1. The germline gives CDR1 SGHRS, CDR2 YFSETQ. The CDR3 spans 14 residues. CDR3 sequence: CASSLGQGADTQYF. The CDR3 DNA follows: TGCGCCAGCAGCTTGGGACAGGGGGCCGATACGCAGTATTTT.

This clone was counted between two and nine times. The rearrangement links TRBV4-2 to TRBJ2-4, with 7 bases fitting TRBD2. In germline, CDR1 is LGHNA, CDR2 YNFKEQ. Trimming cost V 2 bases and J 0 bases; bases outside gene matches: 7. The CDR3 is made up of 17 amino acids. The CDR3 spells CASSQPAGVLAKNIQYF. The CDR3 DNA follows: TGTGCCAGCAGCCAACCCGCGGGGGTTCTAGCCAAAAACATTCAGTACTTC.